Below are 26 T cell receptor beta chains sequenced from a single sample in a study of blood T cell repertoires in COVID-19. Repertoires were generated with immunoSEQ multiplex PCR, while TCRdb's copy carries only in-frame clones and drops some. Here the sample spans approximately 260,000 clones, roughly 84% being singletons. Input material: PBMCs or T cells enriched from blood (not recorded which). The receptors derive from a woman in her 50s who had been exposed to COVID-19.

V and J are TRBV15 and TRBJ2-6; D perhaps matches TRBD2 (6 bases). Germline CDR1 and CDR2: LNHNV and YYDKDF (reference sequence). Trimming pared 1 base from V and 0 bases from J, leaving 22 bases between. The CDR3 has 21 residues. The CDR3 DNA sequence: TGTGCCACCAGCAGAGTCTGGGGGGATTACTCTCTAAACTCTGGGGCCAACGTCCTGACTTTC. This codes for CATSRVWGDYSLNSGANVLTF.

The chain has TRBV30 and TRBJ1-2; D might be TRBD1 (5 bases). The CDR3 is 15 residues long. The V gene lost 5 bases and the J gene lost 6 bases, with 22 bases spanning the gap. Germline lookup yields CDR1 GTSNPN and CDR2 SVGIG (reference sequence). CDR3 protein: CAWFFRGHPSHGYTF. DNA of the CDR3: TGTGCCTGGTTTTTTCGAGGACACCCCTCCCATGGCTACACCTTC.

The chain uses TRBV19 and TRBJ1-1; D ambiguous. This CDR3 has 13 residues. V shed 4 bases and J shed 0 bases, with 6 bases lying between them. Germline V gives CDR1 LNHDA, CDR2 SQIVND (reference sequence). CDR3 nucleotides: TGTGCCAGTAGTAGAGGCATGAACACTGAAGCTTTCTTT. This sequence encodes CASSRGMNTEAFF. The entire variable domain, with the rest obtained from reference TRBV19 and TRBJ1-1, is as follows: DGGITQSPKYLFRKEGQNVTLSCEQNLNHDAMYWYRQDPGQGLRLIYYSQIVNDFQKGDIAEGYSVSREKKESFPLTVTSAQKNPTAFYLCASSRGMNTEAFFGQGTRLTVV.

V usage is TRBV6-5 and J usage is TRBJ1-1; TRBD1 aligns across 7 bases. The V gene end was trimmed by 0 bases and the J gene end by 7 bases; junction bases not matched to a gene: 8. The germline V gene has CDR1 MNHEY and CDR2 SVGAGI. CDR3 length equals 15 residues. In DNA form, the CDR3 reads TGTGCCAGCAGTTACTCGGCCGGGACAGATCTTGAAGCTTTCTTT. This codes for CASSYSAGTDLEAFF.

The gene calls are TRBV9 and TRBJ2-1, with D possibly being TRBD2 (7 bases). Germline V lookup: CDR1 SGDLS, CDR2 YYNGEE. CDR3 length: 16 residues. Trimming shortened V by 4 bases and J by 5 bases, and 19 bases separated the two germline ends. The CDR3 spells CASSPPRTGGHNEQFF. CDR3 nucleotide sequence: TGTGCCAGCAGCCCCCCTCGTACGGGGGGCCACAATGAGCAGTTCTTC.

The V and J genes are TRBV7-8 and TRBJ2-1; D may be TRBD1 (6 bases). Germline V gives CDR1 SGHVS, CDR2 FQNEAQ. The V end lost 0 bases, the J end lost 4 bases, and 16 bases lay between the germline ends. The CDR3 covers 17 residues. The CDR3 nucleotides are TGTGCCAGCAGCTTAGCGGGCAGGGGCAGAGGGTACAATGAGCAGTTCTTC. This codes for CASSLAGRGRGYNEQFF.

V gene TRBV28 combines with J gene TRBJ1-5; TRBD1 is a possible D gene (5 bases). The CDR3 extends over 17 amino acids. Germline V CDR1 and CDR2: MDHEN, SYDVKM. V lost 3 bases to trimming and J lost 0 bases, with 15 bases between them. The CDR3 is CASSLRLRQTSNQPQHF. The CDR3 DNA is TGTGCCAGCAGTTTGAGGTTAAGACAGACTAGCAATCAGCCCCAGCATTTT.

This chain connects TRBV2 to TRBJ1-2, with TRBD1 as a possible D gene (5 bases). Germline CDR1 reads SNHLY; CDR2 reads FYNNEI. This CDR3 has 15 residues. V lost 0 bases, J lost 7 bases, and 15 bases lay in between. CDR3 DNA: TGTGCCAGCAGTGAAGCGCTTGGCAGGGTGGGTGGCTACACCTTC. Protein: CASSEALGRVGGYTF.

This chain joins TRBV12-3 or TRBV12-4 and TRBJ1-1, with D unclear. This CDR3 contains 12 residues. Trimming took 9 bases from V and 1 from J, leaving 9 bases between them. The CDR3 protein is CASYPQNTEAFF. The DNA for the CDR3 is TGTGCCAGTTATCCACAGAACACTGAAGCTTTCTTT.

This chain links TRBV6-5 with TRBJ1-1; D call uncertain. The CDR3 contains 14 residues. The germline V gene encodes CDR1 MNHEY and CDR2 SVGAGI. V dropped 11 bases and J dropped 0 bases, with 16 bases sitting between them. CDR3 region: CAAGARSLNTEAFF. The CDR3 nucleotides read TGTGCCGCCGGAGCACGCAGTCTGAACACTGAAGCTTTCTTT.

Comments on this clone: This same CDR3 is encoded by further DNA sequences in the sample. V usage is TRBV5-1 and J usage is TRBJ1-2; D is ambiguous. Trimming removed 8 bases from V and 0 bases from J, with 8 bases in between. Germline-derived CDR1 and CDR2 are SGHRS and YFSETQ. This CDR3 contains 12 residues. The CDR3 sequence is CASSPANYGYTF. CDR3 DNA sequence: TGCGCCAGTTCACCAGCTAACTATGGCTACACCTTC. The full variable domain, its missing parts supplied by reference TRBV5-1 and TRBJ1-2, is KAGVTQTPRYLIKTRGQQVTLSCSPISGHRSVSWYQQTPGQGLQFLFEYFSETQRNKGNFPGRFSGRQFSNSRSEMNVSTLELGDSALYLCASSPANYGYTFGSGTRLTVV.

This chain links TRBV29-1 with TRBJ1-1; D is ambiguous. In germline, CDR1 is SQVTM, CDR2 ANQGSEA. The ends were cut back, 2 bases at V and 1 base at J, with 8 bases in the middle. The CDR3 loop spans 13 amino acids. CDR3 region: CSVEKQKNTEAFF. The CDR3 bases are TGCAGCGTTGAAAAACAGAAGAACACTGAAGCTTTCTTT.

This clone was recorded at least ten times. This chain links TRBV3-1 (or the pseudogene TRBV3-2) with TRBJ2-2; D is ambiguous. Germline CDR1 and CDR2: LGHDT and YNNKEL (reference sequence). Trimming left V 4 bases short and J 0 bases short, with 12 bases between. This CDR3 contains 16 residues. CDR3 region: CASSPRWAANTGELFF. The CDR3 DNA reads TGTGCCAGCAGCCCCCGTTGGGCAGCGAACACCGGGGAGCTGTTTTTT.

This clone was counted once. The chain is built from TRBV19 and TRBJ1-1; no clear D gene. Germline loops: CDR1 LNHDA, CDR2 SQIVND (reference sequence). The CDR3 runs to 13 residues. The V end was cut by 8 bases, the J end by 5 bases, with 15 bases between. In DNA, the CDR3 is TGTGCCAGTTTCACAGTAGAACATACTGAAGCTTTCTTT. Protein sequence: CASFTVEHTEAFF.

V usage is TRBV19 and J usage is TRBJ1-1; TRBD1 aligns across 10 bases. V lost 5 bases to trimming and J lost 3 bases; unmatched junction nucleotides: 6. The CDR3 length is 15 residues. Germline V gene sequence: CDR1 LNHDA, CDR2 SQIVND (reference sequence). The DNA for the CDR3 is TGTGCCAGTAGTGTAGGACAGGGGGAGTACACTGAAGCTTTCTTT. Its protein is CASSVGQGEYTEAFF.

The V gene is TRBV5-5, the J gene TRBJ1-4; TRBD1 aligns across 11 bases. CDR1 and CDR2 (germline): SGHKS, YYEKEE (reference sequence). The CDR3 extends over 16 amino acids. The V gene end was trimmed by 6 bases and the J gene end by 8 bases; junction bases not matched to a gene: 12. CDR3 nucleotide sequence: TGTGCCAGCACCACCACATGGACAGGGGGCCGGGAAAAACTGTTTTTT. Translated: CASTTTWTGGREKLFF.

This chain links TRBV7-2 with TRBJ2-7, with D possibly matching TRBD1 (6 bases). The CDR3 totals 17 residues. CDR1 and CDR2 (germline): SGHTA, FQGNSA. Deletions cut 5 bases from V and 0 bases from J, with 20 bases between. CDR3 residues: CASSPPPTTGRSYEQYF. The CDR3 DNA is TGTGCCAGCAGCCCCCCCCCAACGACAGGTCGCTCCTACGAGCAGTACTTC.

The chain joins TRBV7-8 to TRBJ2-7, with 9 bases aligning to TRBD1. J lost 6 bases, V lost 8 bases, and 11 bases had no gene match. Germline values: CDR1 SGHVS, CDR2 FQNEAQ. The CDR3 totals 14 residues. As DNA, the CDR3 is TGTGCCAGCGGCCCTCCGGGACAGGGACGCGAGCAGTACTTC. It yields the protein CASGPPGQGREQYF.

V is TRBV18 and J is TRBJ1-5; a possible D gene is TRBD1 (5 bases). There are 16 residues in the CDR3. Germline loops: CDR1 KGHSH, CDR2 LQKENI. Trimming left V 6 bases short and J 1 base short, with 16 bases between. The CDR3 bases are TGTGCCAGCTCCCCCCAGGGTGGTAGAAGCAATCAGCCCCAGCATTTT. Its translation is CASSPQGGRSNQPQHF.

This chain joins TRBV27 and TRBJ2-7; D may be TRBD1 (6 bases). Germline CDR1 and CDR2: MNHEY and SMNVEV (reference sequence). The CDR3 has 13 amino acids. V was shortened by 6 bases and J by 4 bases, with 13 bases between the two germline ends. In nucleotides, the CDR3 is TGTGCCAGCAGGCGGACAGCTAAGTACGAGCAGTACTTC. Its translation is CASRRTAKYEQYF.

This clone showed up just once. The gene calls are TRBV3-1 (or the pseudogene TRBV3-2) and TRBJ1-3; TRBD1 might be the D (5 bases). Germline-derived CDR1 and CDR2 are LGHDT and YNNKEL (reference sequence). The CDR3 covers 13 residues. Trimming stripped 7 bases from V and 0 bases from J, with 7 bases between. CDR3 in amino acids: CASTRGSGNTIYF. The CDR3 nucleotides are TGTGCCAGCACTAGGGGCTCTGGAAACACCATATATTTT.

The rearrangement uses TRBV5-6 and TRBJ1-4; weak D call: TRBD1 (6 bases). With 4 bases removed from V and 3 bases from J, the gap between germline ends came to 10 bases. Germline V lookup: CDR1 SGHDT, CDR2 YYEEEE. The CDR3 consists of 14 residues. The CDR3 sequence is CASSTGFSNEKLFF. The DNA for the CDR3 is TGTGCCAGCAGCACAGGGTTTTCTAATGAAAAACTGTTTTTT.

The chain uses TRBV28 and TRBJ1-2, with a weak D call TRBD1 (6 bases). This CDR3 is built from 12 residues. CDR1 is MDHEN, CDR2 SYDVKM, per germline. Deletions cut 11 bases from V and 4 bases from J, with 14 bases between. Here the CDR3 DNA reads TGTGCCGCAGGGGCCTCCCTCTATGGCTACACCTTC. This gives the protein CAAGASLYGYTF.

The chain joins TRBV5-6 to TRBJ1-1; D is perhaps TRBD1 (6 bases). Germline CDR1 SGHDT, CDR2 YYEEEE. Deletions cut 4 bases from V and 2 bases from J, with 12 bases between. This CDR3 region has 14 residues. Here the CDR3 reads CASSTGQINTEAFF. In DNA, the CDR3 is TGTGCCAGCAGCACCGGACAGATAAACACTGAAGCTTTCTTT.

This chain links TRBV19 with TRBJ2-3; TRBD2 agrees at 9 bases. The CDR3 spans 14 residues. Unmatched junction bases numbered 2, after V lost 3 bases and J lost 4 bases. Germline assignment: CDR1 LNHDA and CDR2 SQIVND (reference sequence). For the CDR3, the DNA is TGTGCCAGTAGTATTAGCGGGGGAGCAGATACGCAGTATTTT. It is translated as CASSISGGADTQYF.

This chain uses TRBV18 with TRBJ1-1; TRBD1 might be the D (6 bases). V was trimmed by 3 bases and J by 7 bases, leaving 9 bases between them. Germline CDR1 KGHSH, CDR2 LQKENI. CDR3 length: 12 amino acids. The CDR3 region has the DNA TGTGCCAGCTCACCGGGACACCATGAAGCTTTCTTT. It translates to CASSPGHHEAFF.